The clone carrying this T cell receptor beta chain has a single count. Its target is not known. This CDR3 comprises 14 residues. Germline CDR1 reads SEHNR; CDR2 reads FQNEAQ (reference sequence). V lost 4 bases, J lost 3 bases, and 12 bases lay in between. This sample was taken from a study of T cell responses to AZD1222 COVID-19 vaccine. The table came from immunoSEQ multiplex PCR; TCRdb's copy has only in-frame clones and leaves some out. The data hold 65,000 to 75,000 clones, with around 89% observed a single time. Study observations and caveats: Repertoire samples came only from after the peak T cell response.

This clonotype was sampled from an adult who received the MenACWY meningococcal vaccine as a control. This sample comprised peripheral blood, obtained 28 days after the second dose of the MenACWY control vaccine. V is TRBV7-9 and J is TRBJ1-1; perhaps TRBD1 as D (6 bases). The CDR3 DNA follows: TGTGCCAGCAGCTCCCGGACAGCATACACTGAAGCTTTCTTT. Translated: CASSSRTAYTEAFF.